The entry that follows covers one T cell receptor beta chain sequence. This sample stems from a study of blood T cell repertoires in COVID-19. Study background: The study counted Cohort 3 donors as recovered given two negative PCRs, clearance, or symptom resolution. The analysed material was cDNA or gDNA that came from T cells, B-cell-depleted T cells, or PBMCs.

CDR3 length: 13 residues. V lost 8 bases and J 0 bases, leaving 11 bases between the germline ends. CDR1 and CDR2 from the germline V gene are MDHEN and SYDVKM. Adults between roughly 18 and 89 years of age took part from about two dozen US areas. Allocation to cohorts depended on clinical history reported by the participants. Here immunoSEQ multiplex PCR was the method, and the copy in TCRdb shows in-frame clones only, minus some. The sample lists roughly 200,000 clones; around 85% were seen once. This TCR was sampled from a woman between 45 and 60 years old in a cohort exposed to, infected with or recovered from COVID-19 (not recorded which). Specimen: PBMCs or T cells enriched from blood (not recorded which). V gene TRBV28 combines with J gene TRBJ2-7, with D possibly TRBD1 on 6 matching bases. CDR3 sequence reads: CASVPGASYEQYF. DNA for the CDR3: TGTGCCAGCGTACCAGGGGCCTCCTACGAGCAGTACTTC.